The 22 T cell receptor beta chains reported below all come from one sample, sequenced in a study of blood T cells in healthy people across ages. The authors ran a second PCR of roughly 6 to 12 cycles using a sample-barcoded 5' primer and a J-beta primer mix. MiXCR, run by TCRdb on the 5' RACE reads, gives a single entry per CDR3 protein. The sample records approximately 900,000 distinct CDR3 sequences, 29% being singletons. The sample also formed part of further work on T cells of mothers and their children.

Source material: blood. All receptors derive from a woman aged 40 to 55 in good health.

V and J are TRBV7-8 and TRBJ1-2; no firm D call. Trimming cost V 5 bases and J 1 base, with 20 bases left between them. The CDR3 is 17 amino acids. Looked up from germline, CDR1 is SGHVS and CDR2 is FQNEAQ. The chain's CDR3 is CASSATPTRQINYGYTF. As DNA, the CDR3 is TGTGCCAGCAGCGCAACACCGACCCGGCAAATTAACTATGGCTACACCTTC.

In its sample, this clonotype was seen many times. The gene calls are TRBV7-3 and TRBJ2-5; D perhaps matches TRBD1 (5 bases). CDR1 and CDR2 (germline): SGHTA, FQGTGA. The CDR3 runs to 14 residues. V was cut by 2 bases and J by 5 bases, with 12 bases left in between. The CDR3 DNA is TGTGCCAGCAGCTTACGTCCAGGGAAGGAGACCCAGTACTTC. Its protein product is CASSLRPGKETQYF.

This clonotype was seen repeatedly, ten times or more. The chain uses TRBV15 and TRBJ2-5; no firm D call. Germline V CDR1 and CDR2: LNHNV, YYDKDF (reference sequence). The ends were cut back, 0 bases at V and 1 base at J, with 9 bases in the middle. The CDR3 runs to 15 residues. CDR3 region: CATSREGFPQETQYF. The CDR3, as DNA: TGTGCCACCAGCAGAGAAGGGTTTCCCCAAGAGACCCAGTACTTC.

J is TRBJ2-3 and V is TRBV5-1; 11 bases map to TRBD2. Germline loops: CDR1 SGHRS, CDR2 YFSETQ. The CDR3 is 16 amino acids. The J segment lost 5 bases and the V segment lost 0 bases, leaving 5 bases of the junction unmatched. The CDR3 DNA is TGCGCCAGCAGCTTGGTGGCTAGCGGGGGGCTAGATACGCAGTATTTT. Translation gives CASSLVASGGLDTQYF.

As to this clonotype: A far more abundant clone sits one base away, making this likely a read error. This chain uses TRBV12-3 or TRBV12-4 with TRBJ1-2, with a possible D match to TRBD1 (6 bases). This CDR3 is 13 amino acids long. V lost 6 bases to trimming and J lost 6 bases, with 14 bases between them. CDR3 bases: TGTGCCAGCAGCCGAGACAGGAACCATGGCTACACCTTC. Translation gives CASSRDRNHGYTF.

As regards this clonotype: One end of the junction varies from germline; a read error may be responsible. This chain connects TRBV5-1 to TRBJ2-6; D unclear. The germline V gene has CDR1 SGHRS and CDR2 YFSETQ. The CDR3 loop spans 16 amino acids. The CDR3 DNA reads as TGCGCCAGCAGCTTGACACCGATCTCTGGGACCAACGTCCTGACTTTC. It codes for CASSLTPISGTNVLTF.

The chain carries TRBV27 and TRBJ2-4; 7 bases are a match to TRBD1. This CDR3 has 13 residues. CDR1 and CDR2 from the germline V gene are MNHEY and SMNVEV (reference sequence). J gave up 6 bases and V 3 bases, and 2 bases lay outside the gene matches. The DNA of the CDR3 is TGTGCCAGCAGTTTCCCAGGGGGAAACATTCAGTACTTC. It encodes CASSFPGGNIQYF.

This clonotype occurred a few times. The V gene is TRBV24-1, the J gene TRBJ1-5; TRBD1 might be the D (5 bases). The CDR3 is 13 residues long. CDR1 is KGHDR and CDR2 is SFDVKD in the germline V gene. Trimming took 7 bases from V and 4 from J, leaving 10 bases between them. The CDR3 loop reads CATRQAGNQPQHF. The CDR3 coding sequence is TGTGCCACCAGACAGGCGGGGAATCAGCCCCAGCATTTT.

There are many counts of this clonotype. The chain uses TRBV29-1 and TRBJ1-1, with D possibly matching TRBD1 (6 bases). The CDR3 is 12 residues long. V was shortened by 5 bases and J by 1 base, with 8 bases between the two germline ends. Germline V lookup: CDR1 SQVTM, CDR2 ANQGSEA. The CDR3 nucleotides read TGCAGCGTTCCGACAGGGAACACTGAAGCTTTCTTT. Protein: CSVPTGNTEAFF.

This clonotype was recorded many times. This sequence joins TRBV7-9 and TRBJ2-7; TRBD2 might be the D (7 bases). The CDR3 consists of 15 residues. Germline-derived CDR1 and CDR2 are SEHNR and FQNEAQ (reference sequence). The germline V and J ends were trimmed by 2 bases and 5 bases, with 16 bases remaining between them. CDR3 region: CASSLIGGDADEQYF. Here the CDR3 DNA reads TGTGCCAGCAGCTTAATAGGGGGGGATGCGGACGAGCAGTACTTC.

This clonotype was recorded a few times. This may come from a read error, since a much larger clone is one base off. The CDR3, as DNA: TGTGCCAGCAGTTATGGGGCGGGGGGCTACGAGCAGTACTTC. Translation: CASSYGAGGYEQYF. This rearrangement joins TRBV6-5 to TRBJ2-7; 8 bases are shared with TRBD2. This CDR3 is 14 amino acids long. Germline values: CDR1 MNHEY, CDR2 SVGAGI. V was clipped by 3 bases and J by 3 bases; unmatched bases: 4.

The rearrangement links TRBV28 to TRBJ1-3; D is ambiguous. The CDR3 is made up of 15 amino acids. Germline CDR1 and CDR2: MDHEN and SYDVKM. V lost 2 bases, J lost 1 base, and 9 bases lay in between. Written as DNA, the CDR3 is TGTGCCAGCAGTTTACGGATCAAGTCTGGAAACACCATATATTTT. It yields the protein CASSLRIKSGNTIYF.

This clonotype was seen repeatedly, ten times or more. This rearrangement joins TRBV5-1 to TRBJ2-7; D is unclear. Germline V lookup: CDR1 SGHRS, CDR2 YFSETQ. The CDR3 runs 15 residues. With 1 base removed from V and 2 bases from J, the gap between germline ends came to 13 bases. CDR3 DNA sequence: TGCGCCAGCAGCTTGTTAGTGGCAGCAACCTACGAGCAGTACTTC. Translating it yields CASSLLVAATYEQYF. The whole variable domain, remainder taken from reference TRBV5-1 and TRBJ2-7, is KAGVTQTPRYLIKTRGQQVTLSCSPISGHRSVSWYQQTPGQGLQFLFEYFSETQRNKGNFPGRFSGRQFSNSRSEMNVSTLELGDSALYLCASSLLVAATYEQYFGPGTRLTVT.

The rearrangement uses TRBV5-1 and TRBJ2-5, with TRBD2 matching 9 bases. Germline CDR1 SGHRS, CDR2 YFSETQ. The CDR3 loop spans 15 amino acids. Trimming took 4 bases from V and 1 from J; bases not matched to a gene: 5. CDR3 DNA sequence: TGCGCCAGCAGCCAAACTAGCGGGCGCCAAGAGACCCAGTACTTC. Translation: CASSQTSGRQETQYF.

In its sample, this clonotype was seen many times. CDR3 bases: TGCGCCAGCAGCTTGGTTTCGGCGCCGGAGACCCAGTACTTC. Protein product: CASSLVSAPETQYF. The J gene is TRBJ2-5, the V gene TRBV5-1; no clear D. This CDR3 comprises 14 residues. V was clipped by 0 bases and J by 5 bases, with 11 bases between them. Per the germline V gene, CDR1 is SGHRS and CDR2 is YFSETQ. The full variable domain, in which reference TRBV5-1 and TRBJ2-5 provide the parts outside the CDR3, is KAGVTQTPRYLIKTRGQQVTLSCSPISGHRSVSWYQQTPGQGLQFLFEYFSETQRNKGNFPGRFSGRQFSNSRSEMNVSTLELGDSALYLCASSLVSAPETQYFGPGTRLLVL.

This clonotype was seen a few times. The rearrangement joins TRBV29-1 to TRBJ1-1, with D tentatively TRBD1 (6 bases). The germline gives CDR1 SQVTM, CDR2 ANQGSEA. The CDR3 totals 13 residues. Trimming stripped 7 bases from V and 0 bases from J, with 12 bases between. This chain's CDR3 is CSARGVMNTEAFF. The DNA for the CDR3 is TGCAGCGCCAGGGGAGTAATGAACACTGAAGCTTTCTTT.

The rearrangement uses TRBV20-1 and TRBJ2-1, with 11 bases aligning to TRBD1. The CDR3 totals 14 residues. The trim removed 5 bases at V and 8 bases at J, leaving 8 bases unmatched. Germline CDR1 is DFQATT and CDR2 is SNEGSKA (reference sequence). CDR3 in amino acids: CSAEPGQGGYEQFF. Written as DNA, the CDR3 is TGCAGTGCTGAACCGGGACAGGGGGGCTATGAGCAGTTCTTC.

This clonotype was seen ten or more times. This chain links TRBV4-3 with TRBJ2-7, with D possibly matching TRBD1 (6 bases). With 4 bases removed from V and 3 bases from J, the gap between germline ends came to 19 bases. CDR1 is LGHNA, CDR2 YSLEER, per germline. This CDR3 contains 16 residues. The CDR3 DNA reads TGCGCCAGCAGCCCGGACTTCCGGGACATGAACTACGAGCAGTACTTC. As protein: CASSPDFRDMNYEQYF.

The genes are TRBV6-6 and TRBJ2-3, with 9 bases lining up with TRBD1. CDR3 size: 17 residues. Germline V gene data show CDR1 as MNHNY and CDR2 as SVGAGI (reference sequence). The junction had 9 bases not matched to a gene; V was cut back by 4 bases and J by 1 base. CDR3 sequence reads: CASSFGGTGYGTDTQYF. DNA of the CDR3: TGTGCCAGCAGTTTTGGGGGGACAGGGTACGGCACAGATACGCAGTATTTT.

Details on this clonotype: This may come from a read error, since a much larger clone is one base off. The rearrangement uses TRBV6-5 and TRBJ1-2; D gene unclear. The germline CDR1 and CDR2 sequences are MNHEY and SVGAGI. The CDR3 spans 16 residues. CDR3: CVSSYSSLDGARGYTF. DNA of the CDR3: TGTGTCAGCAGTTACTCCTCTCTAGACGGTGCGAGGGGCTACACCTTC.

The rearrangement joins TRBV28 to TRBJ2-5, with D possibly TRBD2 on 6 matching bases. The closer fit of TRBJ2-7 to the DNA end suggests the J call may be wrong. CDR1 is MDHEN and CDR2 is SYDVKM in the germline V gene. The CDR3 totals 14 residues. The CDR3 is CASSPSGDRSEQYF. In DNA form, the CDR3 reads TGTGCCAGCTCGCCGTCGGGGGACCGTAGCGAGCAGTACTTC.

This clonotype was picked up a small number of times. This sequence joins TRBV28 and TRBJ2-5; 10 nucleotides agree with TRBD1. V shed 5 bases, J shed 5 bases, and the junction held 11 bases outside the gene matches. The CDR3 runs 16 residues. Germline lookup yields CDR1 MDHEN and CDR2 SYDVKM. The CDR3 DNA sequence: TGTGCCAGCAGTCTAGGGGGACAGGGGAAGAGGGAGACCCAGTACTTC. Amino acid sequence: CASSLGGQGKRETQYF.